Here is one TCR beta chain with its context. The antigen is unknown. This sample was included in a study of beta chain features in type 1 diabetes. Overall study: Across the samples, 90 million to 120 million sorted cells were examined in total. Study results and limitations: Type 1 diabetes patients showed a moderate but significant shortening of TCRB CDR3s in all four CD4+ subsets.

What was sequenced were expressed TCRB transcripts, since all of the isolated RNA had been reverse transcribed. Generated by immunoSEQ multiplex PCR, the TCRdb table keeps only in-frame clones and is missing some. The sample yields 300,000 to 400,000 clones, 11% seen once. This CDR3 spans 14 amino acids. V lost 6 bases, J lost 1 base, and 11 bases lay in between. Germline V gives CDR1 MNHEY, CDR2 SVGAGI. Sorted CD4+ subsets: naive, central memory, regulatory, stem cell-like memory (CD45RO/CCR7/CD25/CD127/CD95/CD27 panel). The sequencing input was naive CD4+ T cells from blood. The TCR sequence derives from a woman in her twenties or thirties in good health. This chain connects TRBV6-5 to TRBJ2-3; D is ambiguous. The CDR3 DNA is TGTGCCAGCAGGATGACACCCCGCACAGATACGCAGTATTTT. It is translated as CASRMTPRTDTQYF.